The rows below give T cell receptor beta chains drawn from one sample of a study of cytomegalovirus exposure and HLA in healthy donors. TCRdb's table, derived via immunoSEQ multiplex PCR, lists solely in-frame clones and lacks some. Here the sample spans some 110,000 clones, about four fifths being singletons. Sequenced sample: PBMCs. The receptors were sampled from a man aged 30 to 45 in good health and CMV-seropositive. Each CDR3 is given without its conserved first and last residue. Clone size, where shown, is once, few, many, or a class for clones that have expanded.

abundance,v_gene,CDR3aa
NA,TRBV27,ASSFSGGLGEQY
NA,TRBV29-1,SAQGWNTEAF
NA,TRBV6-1,ASTLDRGSTDTQY
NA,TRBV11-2,ASSLAPEGAQETQY
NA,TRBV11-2,ASSTPPGDGGETQY
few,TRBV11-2,ASRYGLAGGASSYNEQF
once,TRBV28,ASSSQTGDYGYT
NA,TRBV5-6,ASSLSGTDLMNTEAF
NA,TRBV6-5,ASSYSTAGTYNEQF
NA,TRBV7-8,ASSSRSTNEKLF
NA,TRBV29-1,SVARTGLYNYGYT
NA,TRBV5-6,ASSPRTGVRVGYT
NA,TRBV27,ASSLRGYGTDTQY
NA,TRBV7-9,ASAQGGSNQPQH
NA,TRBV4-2,ASSQDMSGNTDTQY
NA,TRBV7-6,ASSLGQGSNTEAF
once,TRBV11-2,ASSLPPGNTDTQY
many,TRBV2,ASRADRGVPGELF
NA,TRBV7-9,ASSSSRDSYTGELF
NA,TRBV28,ASRPGQSYEQY
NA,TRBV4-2,ASRTLSAGQDNSPLH
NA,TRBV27,ASSRDRGGYGYT
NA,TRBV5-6,ASSLGGYTQY
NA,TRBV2,ASSERGSGANDF
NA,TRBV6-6,ATRSGLALSDTQY
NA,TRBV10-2,ASSEYGSFNEQF
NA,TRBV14,ASSLLAGGFQETQY
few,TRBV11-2,ASSGQSGRAGNEQF
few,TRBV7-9,ASSLAPGRGNTEAF
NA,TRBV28,ASHPNPQGNQPQH
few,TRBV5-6,ASSLVGPDTQY
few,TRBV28,ASSPQGALNEKLF
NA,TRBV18,ASSPLNGQGGSPLH
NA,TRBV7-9,ASSLDPGQVTSNTGELF
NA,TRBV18,ASSPLPQSTDTQY
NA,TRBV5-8,ASSPRVTAKNIQY
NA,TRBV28,ASSPTEGGRSEAF
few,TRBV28,ASSYGTVVPEKLF
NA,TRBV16,ASSQSSVNTEAF
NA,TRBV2,ASRQGRETQY
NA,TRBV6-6,ASSPSGEGSPLH
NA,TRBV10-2,ASSRRVPGDTQY
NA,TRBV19,ASSTGTGGSTDTQY